Listed here are 12 T cell receptor beta chains from one sample, sequenced in a study of identical twins. A single record per CDR3 protein comes from TCRdb applying MiXCR to the 5' RACE reads. The table has 450,000 or so distinct CDR3 sequences, approximately 17% seen once. Sample: naive T cells sorted from blood. These receptors were obtained from a man aged 45-65 years in good health.

This clonotype was recorded a few times. CDR3 sequence: CASSGGGQNYGYTF. CDR3 sequence (DNA): TGTGCCAGCTCTGGGGGGGGCCAAAACTATGGCTACACCTTC. The chain carries TRBV4-2 and TRBJ1-2, with a tentative D call TRBD1 (6 bases). V lost 8 bases to trimming and J lost 2 bases, with 15 bases between them. Germline V lookup: CDR1 LGHNA, CDR2 YNFKEQ. This CDR3 region has 14 residues.

The J gene is TRBJ2-3, the V gene TRBV29-1; 12 positions match TRBD1. Trimming cost V 7 bases and J 4 bases; bases outside gene matches: 9. Germline CDR1 SQVTM, CDR2 ANQGSEA. CDR3 length: 15 amino acids. The CDR3 here is CSARDRGHVSDTQYF. The CDR3 DNA is TGCAGCGCCAGGGACAGGGGGCATGTCTCAGATACGCAGTATTTT.

This clonotype has ten or more counts. The V gene is TRBV5-1, the J gene TRBJ2-3, with D possibly being TRBD1 (6 bases). V gave up 0 bases and J gave up 2 bases, with 16 bases separating them. The CDR3 is 17 residues long. From germline, CDR1 is SGHRS and CDR2 YFSETQ. CDR3 DNA: TGCGCCAGCAGCTTGGCCTCGACAGGCAGAATCACAGATACGCAGTATTTT. This codes for CASSLASTGRITDTQYF.

V is TRBV10-3 and J is TRBJ2-3; 11 positions agree with TRBD2. V gave up 3 bases and J gave up 0 bases; unmatched junction bases: 5. From germline, CDR1 is ENHRY and CDR2 SYGVKD. The CDR3 spans 17 residues. The CDR3 here is CAISEGTSGPSTDTQYF. In DNA, the CDR3 is TGTGCCATCAGTGAAGGGACTAGCGGCCCCAGCACAGATACGCAGTATTTT.

The chain has TRBV5-1 and TRBJ2-1, with D perhaps being TRBD1 or TRBD2 (6 bases each). V shed 7 bases and J shed 3 bases, with 20 bases lying between them. Germline V lookup: CDR1 SGHRS, CDR2 YFSETQ. The length of the CDR3 is 16 residues. For the CDR3, the DNA is TGCGCCAGCGCTACGGGGGCCCCATTCATCTACAATGAGCAGTTCTTC. Its translation is CASATGAPFIYNEQFF.

The table lists this clonotype with a count of one. The V and J genes are TRBV5-1 and TRBJ2-4, with 7 bases identical to TRBD2. In germline, CDR1 is SGHRS, CDR2 YFSETQ. The CDR3 totals 17 residues. Trimming at V came to 4 bases and at J to 1 base, leaving 11 bases not matched to a gene. The CDR3 spells CASSLRGGSAAKNIQYF. The DNA for the CDR3 is TGCGCCAGCAGCCTTCGGGGAGGGAGTGCTGCCAAAAACATTCAGTACTTC.

This clonotype has just a few counts. V gene TRBV19 combines with J gene TRBJ2-1, with D perhaps TRBD1 (6 bases). V lost 5 bases, J lost 6 bases, and 14 bases lay in between. The CDR3 runs to 14 residues. CDR1 and CDR2 (germline): LNHDA, SQIVND (reference sequence). The CDR3 nucleotides read TGTGCCAGTAGTCGAATACAGGGATTCAATGAGCAGTTCTTC. This encodes CASSRIQGFNEQFF.

The rearrangement joins TRBV12-3 or TRBV12-4 to TRBJ1-2; 7 nucleotides agree with TRBD1. The trim removed 2 bases at V and 3 bases at J, leaving 9 bases unmatched. The CDR3 spans 16 residues. The CDR3 coding sequence is TGTGCCAGCAGTTTATTTTACACAGGGGTGCACTATGGCTACACCTTC. Its protein is CASSLFYTGVHYGYTF.

This rearrangement joins TRBV6-5 to TRBJ1-4; D remains ambiguous. Germline V gene lookup returns CDR1 MNHEY and CDR2 SVGAGI. CDR3 length: 15 residues. V shed 0 bases and J shed 7 bases, with 12 bases lying between them. CDR3 region: CASSYSHHPAEKLFF. The CDR3 DNA is TGTGCCAGCAGTTACTCGCACCATCCAGCTGAAAAACTGTTTTTT.

This sequence joins TRBV11-1 and TRBJ2-7; 8 nucleotides agree with TRBD1. V was clipped by 3 bases and J by 1 base; unmatched bases: 17. CDR1 and CDR2 (germline): SGHAT, FQDESV (reference sequence). The CDR3 consists of 19 residues. CDR3 nucleotide sequence: TGTGCCAGCAGCTTCGTTCATATTACCTACAGGGGGTGGTCCTACGAGCAGTACTTC. Its translation: CASSFVHITYRGWSYEQYF.

This clonotype was counted many times. The rearrangement uses TRBV20-1 and TRBJ2-7; 8 bases are shared with TRBD2. V shed 6 bases, J shed 0 bases, and the junction held 7 bases outside the gene matches. Germline V gives CDR1 DFQATT, CDR2 SNEGSKA (reference sequence). The CDR3 runs 14 residues. The CDR3 DNA is TGCAGTGCGAGTACTAGCGGACGCTCCTACGAGCAGTACTTC. Protein product: CSASTSGRSYEQYF.

This clonotype occurred a few times. The genes are TRBV29-1 and TRBJ1-2; D is unclear. This CDR3 is 13 amino acids long. The germline V gene encodes CDR1 SQVTM and CDR2 ANQGSEA. Trimming removed 1 base at V and 4 bases at J, with 10 bases between. As DNA, the CDR3 is TGCAGCGTTGAAGGGCATCCGGGCTATGGCTACACCTTC. This translates into CSVEGHPGYGYTF. Full variable domain (outside the CDR3, taken from reference TRBV29-1 and TRBJ1-2): SAVISQKPSRDICQRGTSLTIQCQVDSQVTMMFWYRQQPGQSLTLIATANQGSEATYESGFVIDKFPISRPNLTFSTLTVSNMSPEDSSIYLCSVEGHPGYGYTFGSGTRLTVV.